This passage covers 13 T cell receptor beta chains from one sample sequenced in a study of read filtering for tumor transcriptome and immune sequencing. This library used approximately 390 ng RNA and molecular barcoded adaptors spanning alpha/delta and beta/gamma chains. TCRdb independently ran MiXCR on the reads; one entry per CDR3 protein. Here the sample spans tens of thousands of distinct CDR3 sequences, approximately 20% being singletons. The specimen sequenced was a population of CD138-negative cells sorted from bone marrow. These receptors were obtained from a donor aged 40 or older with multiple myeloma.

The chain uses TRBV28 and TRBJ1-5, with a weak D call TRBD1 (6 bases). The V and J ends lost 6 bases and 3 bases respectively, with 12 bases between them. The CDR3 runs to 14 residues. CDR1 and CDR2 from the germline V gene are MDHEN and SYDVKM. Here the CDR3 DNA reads TGTGCCAGCAGCGAGGGGGGGCCCAATCAGCCCCAGCATTTT. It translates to CASSEGGPNQPQHF.

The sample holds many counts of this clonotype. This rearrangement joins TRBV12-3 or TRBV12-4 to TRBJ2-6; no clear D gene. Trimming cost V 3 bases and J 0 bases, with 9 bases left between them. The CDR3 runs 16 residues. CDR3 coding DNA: TGTGCCAGCAGTTTTAGGACCCCCTCTGGGGCCAACGTCCTGACTTTC. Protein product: CASSFRTPSGANVLTF.

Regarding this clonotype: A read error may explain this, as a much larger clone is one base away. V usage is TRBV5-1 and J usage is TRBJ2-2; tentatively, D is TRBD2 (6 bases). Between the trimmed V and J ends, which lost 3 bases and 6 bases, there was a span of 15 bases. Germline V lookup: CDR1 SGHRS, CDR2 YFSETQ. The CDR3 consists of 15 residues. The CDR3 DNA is TGCGCCAGCAGCTCCTCGGGGGAAAAGGCCGGGGAGCTGTTTTTT. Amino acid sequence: CASSSSGEKAGELFF.

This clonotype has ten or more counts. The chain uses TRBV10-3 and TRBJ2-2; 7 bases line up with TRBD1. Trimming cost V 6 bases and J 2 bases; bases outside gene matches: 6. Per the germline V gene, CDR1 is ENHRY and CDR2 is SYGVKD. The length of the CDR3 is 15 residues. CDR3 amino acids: CAIRDDRENTGELFF. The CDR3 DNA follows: TGTGCCATCAGGGACGACAGGGAAAACACCGGGGAGCTGTTTTTT.

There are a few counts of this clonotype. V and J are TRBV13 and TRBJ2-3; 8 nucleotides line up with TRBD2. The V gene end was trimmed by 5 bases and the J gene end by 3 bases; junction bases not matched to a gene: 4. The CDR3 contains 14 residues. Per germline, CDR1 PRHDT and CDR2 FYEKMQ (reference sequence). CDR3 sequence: CASSGTSVTDTQYF. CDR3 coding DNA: TGTGCCAGCAGCGGGACTAGTGTTACAGATACGCAGTATTTT.

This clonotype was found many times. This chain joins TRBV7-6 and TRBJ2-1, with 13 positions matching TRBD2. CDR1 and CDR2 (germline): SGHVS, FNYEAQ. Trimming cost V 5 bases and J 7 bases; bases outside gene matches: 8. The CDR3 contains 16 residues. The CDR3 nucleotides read TGTGCCAGCAGCATCACTAGCGGGGGGGCCGGGAATGAGCAGTTCTTC. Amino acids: CASSITSGGAGNEQFF.

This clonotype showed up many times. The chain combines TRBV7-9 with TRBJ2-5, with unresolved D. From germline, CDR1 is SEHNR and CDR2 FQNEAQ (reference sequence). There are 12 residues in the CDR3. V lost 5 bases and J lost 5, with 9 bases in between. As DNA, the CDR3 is TGTGCCAGCAGCCAGAAAGGGGAGACCCAGTACTTC. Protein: CASSQKGETQYF.

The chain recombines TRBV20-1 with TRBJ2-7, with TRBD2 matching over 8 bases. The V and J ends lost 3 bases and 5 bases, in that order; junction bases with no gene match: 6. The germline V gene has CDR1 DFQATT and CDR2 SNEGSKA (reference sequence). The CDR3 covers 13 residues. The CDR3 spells CSARETSAHEQYF. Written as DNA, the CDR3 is TGCAGTGCTAGGGAGACTAGCGCGCACGAGCAGTACTTC.

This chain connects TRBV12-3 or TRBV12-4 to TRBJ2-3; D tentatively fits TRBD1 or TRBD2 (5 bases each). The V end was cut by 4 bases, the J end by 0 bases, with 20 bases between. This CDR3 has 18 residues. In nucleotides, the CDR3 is TGTGCCAGCAGTTACGGCTGGGGACGCTTTACTAGCACAGATACGCAGTATTTT. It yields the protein CASSYGWGRFTSTDTQYF.

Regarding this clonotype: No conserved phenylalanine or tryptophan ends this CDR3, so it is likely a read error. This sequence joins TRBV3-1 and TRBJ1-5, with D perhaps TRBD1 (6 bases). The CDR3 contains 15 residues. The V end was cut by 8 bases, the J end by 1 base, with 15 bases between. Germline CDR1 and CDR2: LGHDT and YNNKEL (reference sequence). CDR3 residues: CASGPGTSSNQPQHL. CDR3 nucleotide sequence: TGTGCCAGCGGCCCCGGGACATCGAGCAATCAGCCCCAGCATCTT.

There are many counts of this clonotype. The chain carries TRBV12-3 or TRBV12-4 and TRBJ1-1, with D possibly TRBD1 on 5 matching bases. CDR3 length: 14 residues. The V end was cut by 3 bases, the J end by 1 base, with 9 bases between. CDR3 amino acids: CASSLAGKNTEAFF. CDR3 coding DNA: TGTGCCAGCAGTTTGGCAGGGAAGAACACTGAAGCTTTCTTT.

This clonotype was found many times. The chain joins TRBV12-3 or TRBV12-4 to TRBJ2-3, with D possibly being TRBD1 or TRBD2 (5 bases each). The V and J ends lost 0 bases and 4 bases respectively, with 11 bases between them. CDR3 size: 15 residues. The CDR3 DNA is TGTGCCAGCAGTTTAGCGGGGGTAGTAGCAGATACGCAGTATTTT. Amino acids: CASSLAGVVADTQYF.

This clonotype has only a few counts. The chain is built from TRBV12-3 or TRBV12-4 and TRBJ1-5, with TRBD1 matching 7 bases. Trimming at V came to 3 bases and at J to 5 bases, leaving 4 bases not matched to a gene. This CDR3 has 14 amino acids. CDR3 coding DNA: TGTGCCAGCAGTTTGGACAGGCGTGATCAGCCCCAGCATTTT. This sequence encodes CASSLDRRDQPQHF.